The 5 T cell receptor beta chains below were found in one sample sequenced in a study of T cell repertoires in cytomegalovirus infection. One entry per CDR3 protein, called by TCRdb with MiXCR from the reads. The profile shows hundreds of thousands of distinct CDR3 sequences, about 17% of them singletons. Sequences were obtained from PBMCs. Receptors were obtained from a human donor in good health (CMV status not recorded). Some clones in this sample may be carry-over from other donors' samples.

This clonotype was seen a few times. The chain employs TRBV10-3 and TRBJ1-1; unclear D gene. Germline V gene lookup returns CDR1 ENHRY and CDR2 SYGVKD. V was pared by 0 bases and J by 5 bases, with 7 bases between. The length of the CDR3 is 13 residues. CDR3 in DNA: TGTGCCATCAGTGAGTCCGGGAGGACTGAAGCTTTCTTT. Encoded protein: CAISESGRTEAFF.

V usage is TRBV12-5 and J usage is TRBJ2-2; D possibly corresponds to TRBD1 (6 bases). The CDR3 extends over 15 amino acids. Germline CDR1 is LGHNT and CDR2 is FRNRAP. V was clipped by 5 bases and J by 0 bases, with 10 bases between them. This CDR3 reads CASGPPGANTGELFF. In DNA form, the CDR3 reads TGTGCTAGTGGTCCACCAGGGGCGAACACCGGGGAGCTGTTTTTT.

This clonotype showed up just a few times. The chain links TRBV27 to TRBJ2-3; D is possibly TRBD1 (6 bases). The length of the CDR3 is 15 residues. Germline V gene data show CDR1 as MNHEY and CDR2 as SMNVEV (reference sequence). V lost 6 bases and J 1 base, leaving 14 bases between the germline ends. CDR3 bases: TGTGCCAGCAGACAAGTGGGGACACGCACAGATACGCAGTATTTT. Translated, it gives CASRQVGTRTDTQYF.

In this sample, this clonotype turned up a few times. The rearrangement uses TRBV28 and TRBJ2-6, with 10 positions matching TRBD1. CDR1 is MDHEN and CDR2 is SYDVKM in the germline V gene. The CDR3 runs 17 residues. The junction had 8 bases not matched to a gene; V was cut back by 7 bases and J by 2 bases. The chain's CDR3 is CASKPGQGKTGANVLTF. CDR3 nucleotide sequence: TGTGCCAGCAAGCCGGGACAGGGGAAAACTGGGGCCAACGTCCTGACTTTC.

About this clonotype itself: A single base separates this from a much larger clone, so it may be a read error. No conserved phenylalanine or tryptophan ends this CDR3, so it is likely a read error. The genes are TRBV7-2 and TRBJ2-7, with D tentatively TRBD2 (5 bases). CDR1 SGHTA and CDR2 FQGNSA come from the germline V gene. The CDR3 covers 15 residues. With 3 bases removed from V and 0 bases from J, the gap between germline ends came to 12 bases. This CDR3 reads CASSFNGVASYEQYL. In nucleotides, the CDR3 is TGTGCCAGCAGCTTCAACGGGGTGGCCTCCTACGAGCAGTACTTA.